This T cell receptor (beta chain) was obtained from a study of blood T cell repertoires in COVID-19. The data were produced by immunoSEQ multiplex PCR, yet TCRdb's version contains in-frame clones alone and is incomplete. The sample yields about 270,000 clones, around 87% seen once. The CDR3 is 13 residues long. Trimming removed 6 bases from V and 0 bases from J, with 11 bases in between. Per germline, CDR1 SQVTM and CDR2 ANQGSEA. This receptor was identified in a young woman who had recovered from COVID-19. The rearrangement links TRBV29-1 to TRBJ1-2, with D possibly matching TRBD1 (5 bases). Specimen: PBMCs or T cells enriched from blood (not recorded which). The CDR3 loop is CSVYRKANYGYTF. The CDR3 coding sequence is TGCAGCGTCTACAGGAAAGCTAACTATGGCTACACCTTC.